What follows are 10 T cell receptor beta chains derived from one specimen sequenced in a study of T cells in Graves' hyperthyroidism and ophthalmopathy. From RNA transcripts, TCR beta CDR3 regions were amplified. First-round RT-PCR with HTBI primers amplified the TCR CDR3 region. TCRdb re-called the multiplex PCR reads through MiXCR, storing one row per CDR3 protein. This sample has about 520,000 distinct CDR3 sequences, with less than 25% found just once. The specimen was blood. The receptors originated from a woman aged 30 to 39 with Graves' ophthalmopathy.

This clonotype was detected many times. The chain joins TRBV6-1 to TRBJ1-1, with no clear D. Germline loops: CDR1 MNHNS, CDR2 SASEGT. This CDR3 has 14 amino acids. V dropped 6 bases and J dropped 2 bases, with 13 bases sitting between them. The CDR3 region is CASSRDGLNTEAFF. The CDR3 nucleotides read TGTGCCAGCAGCAGAGACGGACTTAACACTGAAGCTTTCTTT.

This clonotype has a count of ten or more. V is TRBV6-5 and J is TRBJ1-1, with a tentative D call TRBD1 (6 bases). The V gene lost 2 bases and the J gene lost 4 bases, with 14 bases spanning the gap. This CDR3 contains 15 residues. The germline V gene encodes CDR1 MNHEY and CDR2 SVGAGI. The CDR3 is CASSYLQGTGTEAFF. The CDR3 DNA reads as TGTGCCAGCAGTTACCTCCAGGGGACGGGCACTGAAGCTTTCTTT.

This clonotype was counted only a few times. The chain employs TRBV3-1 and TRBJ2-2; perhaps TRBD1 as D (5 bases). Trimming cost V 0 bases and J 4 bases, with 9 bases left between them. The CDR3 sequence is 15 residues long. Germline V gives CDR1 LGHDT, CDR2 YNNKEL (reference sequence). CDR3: CASSQEGVGTGELFF. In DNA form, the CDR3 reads TGTGCCAGCAGCCAAGAAGGGGTGGGCACCGGGGAGCTGTTTTTT.

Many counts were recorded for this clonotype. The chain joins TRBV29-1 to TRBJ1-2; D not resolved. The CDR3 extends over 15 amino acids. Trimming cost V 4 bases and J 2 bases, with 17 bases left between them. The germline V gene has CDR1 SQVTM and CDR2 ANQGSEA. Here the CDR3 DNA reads TGCAGCGTTGGGGGAGGAGCAGCTCCGAACTATGGCTACACCTTC. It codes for CSVGGGAAPNYGYTF. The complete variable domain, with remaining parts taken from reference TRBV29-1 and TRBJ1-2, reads SAVISQKPSRDICQRGTSLTIQCQVDSQVTMMFWYRQQPGQSLTLIATANQGSEATYESGFVIDKFPISRPNLTFSTLTVSNMSPEDSSIYLCSVGGGAAPNYGYTFGSGTRLTVV.

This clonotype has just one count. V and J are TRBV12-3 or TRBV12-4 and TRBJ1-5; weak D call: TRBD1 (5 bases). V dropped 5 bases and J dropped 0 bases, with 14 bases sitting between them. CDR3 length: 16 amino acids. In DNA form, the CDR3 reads TGTGCCAGCAGTCCAACTCGGGGGTATAGCAATCAGCCCCAGCATTTT. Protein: CASSPTRGYSNQPQHF.

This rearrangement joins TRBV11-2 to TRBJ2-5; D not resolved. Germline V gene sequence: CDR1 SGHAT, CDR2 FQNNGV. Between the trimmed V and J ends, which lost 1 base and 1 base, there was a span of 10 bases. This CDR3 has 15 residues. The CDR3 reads CASSLGSRIQETQYF. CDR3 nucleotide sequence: TGTGCCAGCAGCTTAGGGTCTAGAATCCAAGAGACCCAGTACTTC.

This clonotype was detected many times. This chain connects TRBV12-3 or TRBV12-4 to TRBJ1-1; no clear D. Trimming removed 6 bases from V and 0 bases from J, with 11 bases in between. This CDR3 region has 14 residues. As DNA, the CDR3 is TGTGCCAGCAGATCGCCGGGTATGAACACTGAAGCTTTCTTT. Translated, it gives CASRSPGMNTEAFF.

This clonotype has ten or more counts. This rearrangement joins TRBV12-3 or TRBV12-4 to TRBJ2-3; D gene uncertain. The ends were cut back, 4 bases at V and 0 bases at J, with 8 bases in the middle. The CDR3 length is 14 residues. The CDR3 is CASSWSASTDTQYF. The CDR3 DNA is TGTGCCAGCAGTTGGTCGGCTAGCACAGATACGCAGTATTTT.

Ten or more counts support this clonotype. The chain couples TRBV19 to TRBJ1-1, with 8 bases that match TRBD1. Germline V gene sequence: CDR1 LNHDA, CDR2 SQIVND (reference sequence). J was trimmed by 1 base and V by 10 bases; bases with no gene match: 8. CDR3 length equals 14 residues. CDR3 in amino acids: CATGTGGANTEAFF. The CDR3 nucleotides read TGTGCCACTGGGACAGGCGGCGCGAACACTGAAGCTTTCTTT.

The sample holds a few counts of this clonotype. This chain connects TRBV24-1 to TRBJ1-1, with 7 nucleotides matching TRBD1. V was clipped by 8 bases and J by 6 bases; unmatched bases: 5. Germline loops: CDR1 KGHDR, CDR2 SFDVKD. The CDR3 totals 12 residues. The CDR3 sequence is CATNDTGAEAFF. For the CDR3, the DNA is TGTGCCACCAATGACACAGGGGCTGAAGCTTTCTTT.